The clone carrying this T cell receptor beta chain was picked up a small number of times. The same CDR3 also results from other DNA sequences found in this sample. Clones were sequenced by immunoSEQ multiplex PCR, and TCRdb holds only the in-frame ones, with some missing. Found here are 260,000 or so clones, over 80% of them singletons; the top ten hold around 2.6%. CDR3 size: 15 residues. J gave up 3 bases and V 4 bases, and 5 bases lay outside the gene matches. CDR1 and CDR2 from the germline V gene are MGHRA and YSYEKL. This sample was included in a study of blood T cell repertoires in COVID-19. Sequencing used PBMCs or T cells enriched from blood (not recorded which). The sequence derives from a woman aged 25 to 45 with acute COVID-19. The J gene is TRBJ2-3, the V gene TRBV4-1; TRBD1 aligns across 9 bases. CDR3 bases: TGCGCCAGCAGCCGATCGGGACAGGGAACAGATACGCAGTATTTT. It encodes CASSRSGQGTDTQYF.